The rows below give T cell receptor beta chains drawn from one sample of a study. TCRdb re-called the 5' RACE reads through MiXCR, storing one row per CDR3 protein. Among just over 60,000 distinct CDR3 sequences listed, about 31% were seen once. The sequenced sample was tumor-infiltrating naive CD4+ T cells sorted from the breast tumor. These receptors all stem from a female donor with breast cancer. CDR3s include the opening cysteine and the closing phenylalanine or tryptophan. A D gene is named only where the DNA matches it firmly. A row's size may be missing; if present it is once, few, many or a size class.

D,J,size,V,CDR3,DNA
TRBD1,TRBJ2-2,-,TRBV2,CASGQGAGTGELFF,TGTGCCAGCGGACAGGGGGCGGGAACCGGGGAGCTGTTTTTT
-,TRBJ2-7,-,TRBV20-1,CSARRGSSYEQYF,TGCAGTGCTAGGAGGGGGAGCTCCTACGAGCAGTACTTC
-,TRBJ1-1,few,TRBV11-3,CASSLSRWTEAFF,TGTGCCAGCAGCTTAAGTAGGTGGACTGAAGCTTTCTTT
TRBD2,TRBJ2-7,-,TRBV12-3/TRBV12-4,CASSLHSGTYEQYF,TGTGCCAGCAGTTTACACAGCGGGACCTACGAGCAGTACTTC
TRBD1,TRBJ1-2,few,TRBV29-1,CSVEPQGAHGYTF,TGCAGCGTAGAACCACAGGGGGCCCATGGCTACACCTTC
-,TRBJ2-7,many,TRBV28,CASSSLGGGSREQYF,TGTGCCAGCAGTAGCCTGGGAGGAGGATCTCGGGAGCAGTACTTC
-,TRBJ2-2,many,TRBV5-6,CASSLVASPNTGELFF,TGTGCCAGCAGCTTGGTGGCCAGCCCGAACACCGGGGAGCTGTTTTTT
-,TRBJ2-3,-,TRBV6-1,CASSPGGPTDTQYF,TGTGCCAGCAGTCCAGGTGGGCCCACAGATACGCAGTATTTT
TRBD1,TRBJ1-5,few,TRBV5-1,CASSLGDRGDQPQHF,TGCGCCAGCAGCTTGGGGGACAGGGGGGATCAGCCCCAGCATTTT
TRBD1,TRBJ2-7,-,TRBV5-1,CASWTGKSSYEQYF,TGCGCCAGCTGGACAGGGAAGAGCTCCTACGAGCAGTACTTC
-,TRBJ2-7,many,TRBV2,CASSELAPVGEQYF,TGTGCCAGCAGTGAATTGGCGCCAGTTGGGGAGCAGTACTTC
-,TRBJ1-1,-,TRBV6-5,CAGSTGPLVGTEAFF,TGTGCCGGCAGTACAGGGCCATTGGTGGGGACTGAAGCTTTCTTT
-,TRBJ2-5,-,TRBV18,CASFDLGAEQETQYF,TGTGCCAGTTTCGATCTGGGGGCTGAACAAGAGACCCAGTACTTC
TRBD1,TRBJ1-2,few,TRBV15,CATSGRGATGRWGYTF,TGTGCCACCAGCGGGCGGGGGGCGACAGGGAGATGGGGCTACACCTTC
TRBD2,TRBJ2-2,-,TRBV9,CASSVATLAGVGELFF,TGTGCCAGCAGCGTAGCTACCCTAGCGGGGGTCGGGGAGCTGTTTTTT
-,TRBJ2-5,-,TRBV2,CASAQFQETQYF,TGTGCCAGCGCTCAGTTCCAAGAGACCCAGTACTTC
TRBD1,TRBJ2-3,-,TRBV25-1,CATSDRAGTDTQYF,TGTGCCACCTCGGACAGGGCTGGAACAGATACGCAGTATTTT
-,TRBJ2-7,few,TRBV5-1,CASRGESYEQYF,TGCGCCAGCAGGGGGGAGTCCTACGAGCAGTACTTC
-,TRBJ2-4,-,TRBV20-1,CSAPGLAKNIQYF,TGCAGTGCCCCCGGACTAGCCAAAAACATTCAGTACTTC
-,TRBJ2-7,many,TRBV4-1,CASSPGPDYEQYF,TGCGCCAGCAGCCCCGGACCGGACTACGAGCAGTACTTC
-,TRBJ1-5,few,TRBV19,CASSLQRGQPQHF,TGTGCCAGTAGTCTTCAGAGGGGCCAGCCCCAGCATTTT
-,TRBJ1-1,many,TRBV9,CASSRDTEAFF,TGTGCCAGCAGCAGAGACACTGAAGCTTTCTTT
TRBD2,TRBJ2-3,few,TRBV5-4,CASALGGATDTQYF,TGTGCCAGCGCACTCGGGGGGGCCACAGATACGCAGTATTTT
-,TRBJ2-5,few,TRBV3-1,CASSQFRDETQYF,TGTGCCAGCAGCCAATTTCGTGATGAGACCCAGTACTTC
-,TRBJ2-1,-,TRBV5-1,CASSRPQGAVLASSYNEQFF,TGCGCCAGCAGCCGGCCACAGGGAGCTGTACTAGCGAGCTCCTACAATGAGCAGTTCTTC
TRBD1,TRBJ2-1,-,TRBV7-3,CASSWSGTGDEQFF,TGTGCCAGCAGTTGGTCCGGGACAGGCGATGAGCAGTTCTTC
-,TRBJ1-1,few,TRBV5-4,CASRMDSLGTEAFF,TGTGCCAGCAGAATGGACAGTTTGGGCACTGAAGCTTTCTTT
TRBD2,TRBJ2-7,-,TRBV5-5,CASSSTGTSGGVYEQYF,TGTGCCAGCAGCTCCACCGGGACTAGCGGGGGGGTCTACGAGCAGTACTTC
-,TRBJ2-3,-,TRBV12-3/TRBV12-4,CASSYRGTDTQYF,TGTGCCAGCAGTTACAGGGGCACAGATACGCAGTATTTT
-,TRBJ2-5,medium-sized,TRBV12-3/TRBV12-4,CASSLSGLETQYF,TGTGCCAGCAGTTTGTCGGGGTTGGAGACCCAGTACTTC
-,TRBJ1-1,-,TRBV13,CASSLRAGVGGTEAFF,TGTGCCAGCAGCTTACGGGCGGGGGTAGGGGGTACTGAAGCTTTCTTT